This TCR beta chain was captured in a study of blood T cell repertoires in COVID-19. Background on the study: Acute and convalescent COVID-19 specimens originated in the United States, Italy and Spain.

This CDR3 is built from 14 residues. Trimming left V 6 bases short and J 2 bases short, with 13 bases between. CDR1 is MDHEN and CDR2 is SYDVKM in the germline V gene. The assay was immunoSEQ multiplex PCR, and TCRdb's table has in-frame clones only and misses some. Counted here are 250,000 to 300,000 clones, about nine tenths occurring once; the ten biggest clones make up under 3.5%. Sequenced: peripheral blood. The receptor comes from a woman aged 25 to 45 with active or convalescent COVID-19. This chain joins TRBV28 and TRBJ1-1, with D hard to call. This CDR3 reads CASSPWAGNTEAFF. The CDR3 region has the DNA TGTGCCAGCAGCCCTTGGGCAGGAAACACTGAAGCTTTCTTT.